One and the same sample provided the 15 T cell receptor beta chains below, sequenced in a study of blood T cell repertoires in COVID-19. The method was immunoSEQ multiplex PCR; TCRdb's version includes in-frame clones alone and lacks a portion of them. The repertoire has some 83,000 clones, about four fifths of them found once; the top ten carry 44%. Sequencing was carried out using peripheral blood. These receptors were collected from a man of 80 years or more with acute or convalescent COVID-19.

The chain combines TRBV29-1 with TRBJ2-1; 10 bases align to TRBD1. Germline CDR1 reads SQVTM; CDR2 reads ANQGSEA. The CDR3 has 13 residues. Germline trimming cut 7 bases from V and 12 bases from J; bases unmatched to any gene: 12. The CDR3 loop reads CSDAGTGVIGQFF. The DNA of the CDR3 is TGCAGCGACGCCGGGACAGGGGTAATTGGGCAGTTCTTC.

V is TRBV10-1 and J is TRBJ1-6; the D is unclear. Trimming shortened V by 3 bases and J by 6 bases, and 6 bases separated the two germline ends. This CDR3 has 13 amino acids. The germline gives CDR1 WNHNN, CDR2 SYGVQD (reference sequence). CDR3 in amino acids: CASSDQINSPLHF. The CDR3 region has the DNA TGCGCCAGCAGTGATCAAATTAATTCACCCCTCCACTTT.

This clone came up a few times. J is TRBJ1-3 and V is TRBV7-2, with 9 bases fitting TRBD1. CDR1 and CDR2 from the germline V gene are SGHTA and FQGNSA. The CDR3 is made up of 15 amino acids. V lost 4 bases to trimming and J lost 2 bases; unmatched junction nucleotides: 3. The CDR3 here is CASSSRTGAGNTIYF. Here the CDR3 DNA reads TGTGCCAGCAGCTCCCGGACAGGGGCTGGAAACACCATATATTTT.

The rearrangement uses TRBV28 and TRBJ1-2, with TRBD1 matching 7 bases. With 2 bases clipped from V and 8 bases from J, the junction kept 8 bases outside the gene matches. The CDR3 consists of 14 residues. Germline V gives CDR1 MDHEN, CDR2 SYDVKM. The CDR3 DNA follows: TGTGCCAGCAGTTTAAACAGGGGTTACGAAGGCTACACCTTC. Protein product: CASSLNRGYEGYTF.

This clone came up many times. The rearrangement links TRBV5-1 to TRBJ2-7; TRBD2 aligns across 7 bases. This CDR3 has 13 residues. Germline V CDR1 and CDR2: SGHRS, YFSETQ. Unmatched junction bases numbered 11, after V lost 3 bases and J lost 11 bases. CDR3 DNA sequence: TGCGCCAGCAGCTCAGGGACTACTACTTGGAAGTACTTC. It specifies CASSSGTTTWKYF. Full variable domain (missing parts from reference TRBV5-1 and TRBJ2-7): KAGVTQTPRYLIKTRGQQVTLSCSPISGHRSVSWYQQTPGQGLQFLFEYFSETQRNKGNFPGRFSGRQFSNSRSEMNVSTLELGDSALYLCASSSGTTTWKYFGPGTRLTVT.

The rearrangement uses TRBV5-4 and TRBJ2-7, with TRBD2 as a possible D gene (6 bases). From germline, CDR1 is SGHNT and CDR2 YYREEE (reference sequence). The CDR3 consists of 15 residues. V dropped 3 bases and J dropped 2 bases, with 15 bases sitting between them. CDR3 nucleotides: TGTGCCAGCAGCTATGCGGACGGGAGAGCCTACGAGCAGTACTTC. Translation gives CASSYADGRAYEQYF.

This clone was observed a handful of times. The V call is TRBV2, the J call TRBJ1-1; the D gene is possibly TRBD1 (5 bases). Germline assignment: CDR1 SNHLY and CDR2 FYNNEI. This CDR3 comprises 15 residues. The germline V and J ends were trimmed by 4 bases and 1 base, with 13 bases remaining between them. The chain's CDR3 is CASSGQGPKNTEAFF. CDR3 DNA: TGTGCCAGCAGTGGGCAGGGCCCTAAGAACACTGAAGCTTTCTTT.

V and J are TRBV30 and TRBJ1-5, with TRBD1 matching 9 bases. The J segment lost 1 base and the V segment lost 2 bases, leaving 3 bases of the junction unmatched. The CDR3 totals 15 residues. CDR1 and CDR2 (germline): GTSNPN, SVGIG (reference sequence). The CDR3 sequence is CAWSPTGGSNQPQHF. The CDR3 nucleotides are TGTGCCTGGAGTCCGACAGGGGGGAGCAATCAGCCCCAGCATTTT.

The rearrangement uses TRBV9 and TRBJ2-7, with D perhaps TRBD1 (6 bases). Germline CDR1 SGDLS, CDR2 YYNGEE. This CDR3 is 15 amino acids long. Deletions cut 0 bases from V and 3 bases from J, with 13 bases between. CDR3 protein: CASSVVPGTIYEQYF. CDR3 bases: TGTGCCAGCAGCGTAGTACCGGGGACAATCTACGAGCAGTACTTC.

The CDR3 coding sequence is TGCGCCAGCAGCTACGCCGGGACTAGTATCAACGAGCAGTACTTC. It specifies CASSYAGTSINEQYF. This rearrangement joins TRBV5-1 to TRBJ2-7, with 8 bases aligning to TRBD2. Germline V gives CDR1 SGHRS, CDR2 YFSETQ. CDR3 size: 15 residues. V trimming: 3 bases; J trimming: 5 bases; junction bases outside the gene matches: 10.

This chain connects TRBV12-3 or TRBV12-4 to TRBJ1-2; D is unclear. The length of the CDR3 is 12 residues. Trimming shortened V by 6 bases and J by 4 bases, and 9 bases separated the two germline ends. CDR3 in amino acids: CASSLTGYGYTF. CDR3 nucleotides: TGTGCCAGCAGCTTAACGGGCTATGGCTACACCTTC.

V is TRBV7-6 and J is TRBJ2-1, with 9 bases that match TRBD2. The junction had 11 bases not matched to a gene; V was cut back by 3 bases and J by 8 bases. This CDR3 has 16 residues. CDR1 SGHVS and CDR2 FNYEAQ come from the germline V gene. DNA for the CDR3: TGTGCCAGCAGCTTCGAATTAGCGGGAGCGTACGATGAGCAGTTCTTC. It yields the protein CASSFELAGAYDEQFF.

The chain has TRBV24-1 and TRBJ1-4, with D perhaps TRBD1 (6 bases). The CDR3 runs to 14 residues. Trimming removed 7 bases from V and 0 bases from J, with 8 bases in between. The germline gives CDR1 KGHDR, CDR2 SFDVKD. This CDR3 reads CATRWTATNEKLFF. For the CDR3, the DNA is TGTGCCACCAGGTGGACAGCAACTAATGAAAAACTGTTTTTT.

The rearrangement uses TRBV5-6 and TRBJ2-1, with 9 positions matching TRBD2. This CDR3 is 14 amino acids long. Unmatched junction bases numbered 5, after V lost 4 bases and J lost 6 bases. From germline, CDR1 is SGHDT and CDR2 YYEEEE. The CDR3 loop reads CASSLGLAVNEQFF. The DNA for the CDR3 is TGTGCCAGCAGCCTGGGACTAGCTGTCAATGAGCAGTTCTTC.

V usage is TRBV5-1 and J usage is TRBJ2-1; TRBD2 matches 8 bases. V dropped 4 bases and J dropped 9; count of bases not matched to a gene: 15. Per the germline V gene, CDR1 is SGHRS and CDR2 is YFSETQ. The CDR3 runs 16 residues. CDR3 coding DNA: TGCGCCAGCAGCCCCAGGTCAGCGGGAGAGCTTGGTGAGCAGTTCTTC. Residues: CASSPRSAGELGEQFF.